This T cell receptor (beta chain) was retrieved from a study of CD8 T cells in ankylosing spondylitis. Whole-study results and caveats: The study identified a TCR beta motif of several highly homologous variants that appeared characteristic of ankylosing spondylitis blood.

This clonotype was picked up many times. Its antigen remains unidentified. V gave up 4 bases and J gave up 0 bases, with 4 bases separating them. The CDR3 runs to 12 residues. Germline V gene lookup returns CDR1 SQVTM and CDR2 ANQGSEA. Making the TCR beta libraries involved quantitative 5'-RACE with molecular barcodes. TCRdb re-analysed the 5' RACE reads in MiXCR, keeping a single row per CDR3 protein. The data show about 840,000 distinct CDR3 sequences, 10% to 15% seen once. The receptor was derived from a male donor with ankylosing spondylitis. The V gene is TRBV29-1, the J gene TRBJ2-4, with D unclear. Source material: blood, either unsorted or a sorted T cell fraction (not recorded which). The CDR3 region has the DNA TGCAGCGTTGGTATAGCCAAAAACATTCAGTACTTC. This codes for CSVGIAKNIQYF.